One sample yielded the 11 T cell receptor beta chains listed below, sequenced in a study of CD8+ T cells in alopecia areata. RNA extraction was followed by reverse transcription into cDNA, which acted as the sequencing template. Assay: immunoSEQ multiplex PCR; the TCRdb copy retains only in-frame clones and omits some. The sample shows some 170,000 clones, approximately 65% of them seen only once. The input for sequencing was CD8+ T cells sorted from blood, taken at week 0. The receptors derive from a human donor with alopecia areata.

This clone was seen a few times. The chain has TRBV15 and TRBJ2-6; D gene uncertain. Germline V gives CDR1 LNHNV, CDR2 YYDKDF (reference sequence). This CDR3 contains 17 residues. The ends were cut back, 0 bases at V and 0 bases at J, with 9 bases in the middle. Here the CDR3 reads CATSRDRRTSGANVLTF. CDR3 coding DNA: TGTGCCACCAGCAGAGATAGACGGACCTCTGGGGCCAACGTCCTGACTTTC.

The chain carries TRBV6-5 and TRBJ2-3; D is unclear. The CDR3 loop spans 11 amino acids. Germline V gives CDR1 MNHEY, CDR2 SVGAGI. Trimming left V 6 bases short and J 4 bases short, with 5 bases between. CDR3 residues: CASSPPDTQYF. DNA of the CDR3: TGTGCCAGCAGCCCCCCAGATACGCAGTATTTT.

This clone was seen a single time. The chain recombines TRBV5-5 with TRBJ2-6; 8 bases agree with TRBD1. The junction had 15 bases not matched to a gene; V was cut back by 4 bases and J by 0 bases. The CDR3 runs 20 residues. Per germline, CDR1 SGHKS and CDR2 YYEKEE (reference sequence). The CDR3 loop is CASSPHLVRGLLSGANVLTF. CDR3 nucleotides: TGTGCCAGCAGCCCACACCTCGTCAGGGGGCTGCTCTCTGGGGCCAACGTCCTGACTTTC. Using reference TRBV5-5 and TRBJ2-6 for the parts outside the CDR3, the full variable domain is DAGVTQSPTHLIKTRGQQVTLRCSPISGHKSVSWYQQVLGQGPQFIFQYYEKEERGRGNFPDRFSARQFPNYSSELNVNALLLGDSALYLCASSPHLVRGLLSGANVLTFGAGSRLTVL.

This chain links TRBV30 with TRBJ2-1; D is perhaps TRBD2 (7 bases). V was clipped by 4 bases and J by 0 bases, with 10 bases between them. Per germline, CDR1 GTSNPN and CDR2 SVGIG (reference sequence). The CDR3 totals 14 residues. CDR3 residues: CAWTRGGSYNEQFF. The CDR3 DNA follows: TGTGCCTGGACTAGGGGGGGCTCCTACAATGAGCAGTTCTTC.

This chain connects TRBV4-1 to TRBJ2-4; D unresolved. The CDR3 sequence is 14 residues long. Germline assignment: CDR1 MGHRA and CDR2 YSYEKL. Between the trimmed V and J ends, which lost 0 bases and 3 bases, there was a span of 6 bases. The CDR3 sequence is CASSQDWSKNIQYF. DNA of the CDR3: TGCGCCAGCAGCCAAGATTGGAGCAAAAACATTCAGTACTTC.

The chain couples TRBV29-1 to TRBJ1-1; 8 bases align to TRBD1. The germline V gene has CDR1 SQVTM and CDR2 ANQGSEA. This CDR3 contains 13 residues. V shed 7 bases and J 1 base; nucleotides not matched to a gene: 5. The CDR3 region has the DNA TGCAGCGCCAGGACAGGGACGAACACTGAAGCTTTCTTT. It is translated as CSARTGTNTEAFF.

The chain is built from TRBV15 and TRBJ2-5; D remains unclear. The CDR3 loop spans 15 amino acids. Per germline, CDR1 LNHNV and CDR2 YYDKDF (reference sequence). The V end lost 4 bases, the J end lost 5 bases, and 17 bases lay between the germline ends. DNA of the CDR3: TGTGCCACCAGCACCGCCGGGTCCGCCGGGGAGACCCAGTACTTC. Translating gives CATSTAGSAGETQYF.

This sequence joins TRBV5-1 and TRBJ2-7, with D maybe TRBD1 (5 bases). Trimming took 3 bases from V and 5 from J, leaving 15 bases between them. This CDR3 contains 14 residues. Germline CDR1 is SGHRS and CDR2 is YFSETQ. DNA for the CDR3: TGCGCCAGCAGCTACATACAGGACCTGGACGAGCAGTACTTC. Its protein product is CASSYIQDLDEQYF.

This clone showed up just once. This CDR3 is also generated by other DNA sequences in the sample. V and J are TRBV7-9 and TRBJ2-5, with D unclear. In germline, CDR1 is SEHNR, CDR2 FQNEAQ (reference sequence). The CDR3 totals 11 residues. The V end was cut by 5 bases, the J end by 2 bases, with 3 bases between. The CDR3 DNA sequence: TGTGCCAGCAGCCAACAAGAGACCCAGTACTTC. It is translated as CASSQQETQYF.

This rearrangement joins TRBV10-3 to TRBJ2-7; 11 bases align to TRBD1. The junction had 1 base not matched to a gene; V was cut back by 9 bases and J by 3 bases. The length of the CDR3 is 12 residues. Looked up from germline, CDR1 is ENHRY and CDR2 is SYGVKD. The CDR3 sequence is CAMGQGGYEQYF. The CDR3 bases are TGTGCCATGGGACAGGGGGGCTACGAGCAGTACTTC.

The chain recombines TRBV7-9 with TRBJ2-7; tentative D call: TRBD2 (6 bases). Trimming took 2 bases from V and 6 from J, leaving 23 bases between them. The CDR3 is 17 amino acids. CDR1 is SEHNR, CDR2 FQNEAQ, per germline (reference sequence). CDR3 nucleotide sequence: TGTGCCAGCAGCTTATCCCTGGGTTTGACCCGGAGGGCCGAGCAGTACTTC. Amino acid sequence: CASSLSLGLTRRAEQYF. The full variable domain, with the rest looked up from reference TRBV7-9 and TRBJ2-7, is DTGVSQNPRHKITKRGQNVTFRCDPISEHNRLYWYRQTLGQGPEFLTYFQNEAQLEKSRLLSDRFSAERPKGSFSTLEIQRTEQGDSAMYLCASSLSLGLTRRAEQYFGPGTRLTVT.